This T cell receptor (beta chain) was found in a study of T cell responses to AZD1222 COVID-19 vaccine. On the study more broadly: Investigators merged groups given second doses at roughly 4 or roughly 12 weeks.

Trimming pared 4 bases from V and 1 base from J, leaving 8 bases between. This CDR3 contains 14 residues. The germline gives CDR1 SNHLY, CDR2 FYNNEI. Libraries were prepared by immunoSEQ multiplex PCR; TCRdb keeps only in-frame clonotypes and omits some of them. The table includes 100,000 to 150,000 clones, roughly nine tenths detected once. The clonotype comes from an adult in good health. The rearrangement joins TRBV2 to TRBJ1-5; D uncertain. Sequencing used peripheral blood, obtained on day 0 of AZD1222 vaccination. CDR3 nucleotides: TGTGCCAGCAGTGGTGTGGACAGCAATCAGCCCCAGCATTTT. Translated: CASSGVDSNQPQHF.